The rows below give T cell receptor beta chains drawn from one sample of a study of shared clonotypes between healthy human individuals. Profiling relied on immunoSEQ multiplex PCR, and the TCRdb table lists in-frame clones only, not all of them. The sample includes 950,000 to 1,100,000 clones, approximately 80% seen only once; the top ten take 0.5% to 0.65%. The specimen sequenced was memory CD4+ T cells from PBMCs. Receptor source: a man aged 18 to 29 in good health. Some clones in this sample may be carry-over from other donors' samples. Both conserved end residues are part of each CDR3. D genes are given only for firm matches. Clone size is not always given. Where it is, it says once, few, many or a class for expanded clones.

CDR3nt: TGTGCCAGCTCACCACCGTCGGCAGTCCTACTGTTTTTT
CDR3aa: CASSPPSAVLLFF
len: 13
abundance: .
v_gene: TRBV18
d_gene: .
j_gene: TRBJ1-4

CDR3nt: TGCGCCAGCAGCACCGGACTGGGGGCAGATACGCAGTATTTT
CDR3aa: CASSTGLGADTQYF
len: 14
abundance: once
v_gene: TRBV5-1
d_gene: .
j_gene: TRBJ2-3

CDR3nt: TGTGCCTGGAGTTGGGGGGATACGCAGTATTTT
CDR3aa: CAWSWGDTQYF
len: 11
abundance: .
v_gene: TRBV30
d_gene: .
j_gene: TRBJ2-3

CDR3nt: TGTGCCGTATCAGGGGAAAAACTGTTTTTT
CDR3aa: CAVSGEKLFF
len: 10
abundance: .
v_gene: TRBV28
d_gene: .
j_gene: TRBJ1-4

CDR3nt: TGTGCCATCAGTGGCGGCCATGTCTCTGGAAACACCATATATTTT
CDR3aa: CAISGGHVSGNTIYF
len: 15
abundance: .
v_gene: TRBV10-3
d_gene: .
j_gene: TRBJ1-3

CDR3nt: TGTGCCAGCAAGACAGACACCGCCAGCATCTACGAGCAGTACTTC
CDR3aa: CASKTDTASIYEQYF
len: 15
abundance: .
v_gene: TRBV28
d_gene: .
j_gene: TRBJ2-7

CDR3nt: TGCGCCAGCAGCAGCAGTTTGTCGGTTACGAACACCGGGGAGCTGTTTTTT
CDR3aa: CASSSSLSVTNTGELFF
len: 17
abundance: .
v_gene: TRBV5-1
d_gene: .
j_gene: TRBJ2-2

CDR3nt: TGCGCCAGCAGGGGCGGAATGAGCTCCTACGAGCAGTACTTC
CDR3aa: CASRGGMSSYEQYF
len: 14
abundance: .
v_gene: TRBV5-1
d_gene: .
j_gene: TRBJ2-7

CDR3nt: TGTGCCATCAGTGAGTCCGGGACAGGAGAGACCCAGTACTTC
CDR3aa: CAISESGTGETQYF
len: 14
abundance: .
v_gene: TRBV10-3
d_gene: TRBD1
j_gene: TRBJ2-5

CDR3nt: TGTGCCAGCAGCGCAAGCCGGAACACCGGGGAGCTGTTTTTT
CDR3aa: CASSASRNTGELFF
len: 14
abundance: .
v_gene: TRBV7-3
d_gene: .
j_gene: TRBJ2-2

CDR3nt: TGTGCCAGCAGTTACGGAGGGGCCTATGGCTACACCTTC
CDR3aa: CASSYGGAYGYTF
len: 13
abundance: .
v_gene: TRBV6-5
d_gene: .
j_gene: TRBJ1-2

CDR3nt: TGTGCCAGTAGTTTGGGGACATCAGGCTACGAGCAGTACTTC
CDR3aa: CASSLGTSGYEQYF
len: 14
abundance: .
v_gene: TRBV19
d_gene: .
j_gene: TRBJ2-7

CDR3nt: TGTGCCAGCAGTCAAGGGAGGGGTCCTTCGAGTAACTATGGCTACACCTTC
CDR3aa: CASSQGRGPSSNYGYTF
len: 17
abundance: few
v_gene: TRBV6-1
d_gene: .
j_gene: TRBJ1-2

CDR3nt: TGTGCCAGCAGCTTAGAAACAGGGGGGAATTCACCCCTCCACTTT
CDR3aa: CASSLETGGNSPLHF
len: 15
abundance: .
v_gene: TRBV7-9
d_gene: TRBD1
j_gene: TRBJ1-6

CDR3nt: TGTGCCAGCAGCTCCGGACAGGGGAATCCCCTAACCTACGAGCAGTACTTC
CDR3aa: CASSSGQGNPLTYEQYF
len: 17
abundance: .
v_gene: TRBV5-4
d_gene: TRBD1
j_gene: TRBJ2-7

CDR3nt: TGTGCCAGCAGAATGAGGGAGACCCAGTACTTC
CDR3aa: CASRMRETQYF
len: 11
abundance: .
v_gene: TRBV2
d_gene: .
j_gene: TRBJ2-5

CDR3nt: TGTGCCAGCAGCTATAGGGTACTAGCGGGCTCCCCTGGAGAGACCCAGTACTTC
CDR3aa: CASSYRVLAGSPGETQYF
len: 18
abundance: few
v_gene: TRBV7-6
d_gene: TRBD2
j_gene: TRBJ2-5

CDR3nt: TGTGCCAGCTCACCCATCTCGGACAGTAACTATGGCTACACCTTC
CDR3aa: CASSPISDSNYGYTF
len: 15
abundance: many
v_gene: TRBV18
d_gene: .
j_gene: TRBJ1-2

CDR3nt: TGCGCCAGCAGTCCTAGGGGCGTAGATACGCAGTATTTT
CDR3aa: CASSPRGVDTQYF
len: 13
abundance: .
v_gene: TRBV5-1
d_gene: .
j_gene: TRBJ2-3

CDR3nt: TGTGCCACCAGGACGCAGAGGGGATATGAGCAGTTCTTC
CDR3aa: CATRTQRGYEQFF
len: 13
abundance: .
v_gene: TRBV15
d_gene: .
j_gene: TRBJ2-1

CDR3nt: TGTGCCAGCAGCCGTCTTGGGGCCAGCACAGATACGCAGTATTTT
CDR3aa: CASSRLGASTDTQYF
len: 15
abundance: .
v_gene: TRBV6-5
d_gene: .
j_gene: TRBJ2-3

CDR3nt: TGCGCCAGCAGGTTGGACCCATCGGGGAAACTGTTTTTT
CDR3aa: CASRLDPSGKLFF
len: 13
abundance: .
v_gene: TRBV5-1
d_gene: .
j_gene: TRBJ1-4

CDR3nt: TGCGCCAGCAGTCCTCCACATTATGGCTACACCTTC
CDR3aa: CASSPPHYGYTF
len: 12
abundance: .
v_gene: TRBV23-1
d_gene: .
j_gene: TRBJ1-2

CDR3nt: TGTGCCAGCAGCCTGAGCGGGAGCTCCTACAATGAGCAGTTCTTC
CDR3aa: CASSLSGSSYNEQFF
len: 15
abundance: .
v_gene: TRBV7-3
d_gene: TRBD2
j_gene: TRBJ2-1

CDR3nt: TGTGCCAGCAGCTTAGATCCAACCGGGGAGCTGTTTTTT
CDR3aa: CASSLDPTGELFF
len: 13
abundance: few
v_gene: TRBV11-2
d_gene: .
j_gene: TRBJ2-2

CDR3nt: TGCGCCAGCAGCTTGGCCGGCGGGACAGCCAAAAACATTCAGTACTTC
CDR3aa: CASSLAGGTAKNIQYF
len: 16
abundance: .
v_gene: TRBV5-1
d_gene: .
j_gene: TRBJ2-4

CDR3nt: TGTGCCAGCAGCTTAAATCAGGGGAACACTGAAGCTTTCTTT
CDR3aa: CASSLNQGNTEAFF
len: 14
abundance: .
v_gene: TRBV7-9
d_gene: .
j_gene: TRBJ1-1

CDR3nt: TGTGCCAGCAGCGTAAGAGGTCGACTAGCGGGAGGAGGAAATACGCAGTATTTT
CDR3aa: CASSVRGRLAGGGNTQYF
len: 18
abundance: .
v_gene: TRBV7-2
d_gene: TRBD2
j_gene: TRBJ2-3

CDR3nt: TGCGCCAGCAGCTTAGCGGGAGGTGCAGAGACCCAGTACTTC
CDR3aa: CASSLAGGAETQYF
len: 14
abundance: .
v_gene: TRBV5-1
d_gene: TRBD2
j_gene: TRBJ2-5

CDR3nt: TGTGCCAGCGGGGCTAGCGGGAGTACAGATACGCAGTATTTT
CDR3aa: CASGASGSTDTQYF
len: 14
abundance: .
v_gene: TRBV27
d_gene: TRBD2
j_gene: TRBJ2-3

CDR3nt: TGTGCCAGCAGCTCCCCCCTTGGAGGAGTGGCTGAAGCTTTCTTT
CDR3aa: CASSSPLGGVAEAFF
len: 15
abundance: .
v_gene: TRBV2
d_gene: .
j_gene: TRBJ1-1

CDR3nt: TGCGCCAGCAGTATGACTAGCGGCACAGATACGCAGTATTTT
CDR3aa: CASSMTSGTDTQYF
len: 14
abundance: .
v_gene: TRBV5-1
d_gene: TRBD2
j_gene: TRBJ2-3

CDR3nt: TGTGCCAGCAGGAGGGTGGTGAACACCGGGGAGCTGTTTTTT
CDR3aa: CASRRVVNTGELFF
len: 14
abundance: .
v_gene: TRBV7-2
d_gene: .
j_gene: TRBJ2-2

CDR3nt: TGTGCCAGCACCCTTGGGTCCTCCGACCTTTACACTGAAGCTTTCTTT
CDR3aa: CASTLGSSDLYTEAFF
len: 16
abundance: .
v_gene: TRBV28
d_gene: .
j_gene: TRBJ1-1

CDR3nt: TGTGCCAGTATCCCGGGAACAACAGCCACAGATACGCAGTATTTT
CDR3aa: CASIPGTTATDTQYF
len: 15
abundance: .
v_gene: TRBV19
d_gene: .
j_gene: TRBJ2-3

CDR3nt: TGTGCCAGCAGTGACTCAGGGGCGCGGGGGGCCTTC
CDR3aa: CASSDSGARGAF
len: 12
abundance: .
v_gene: TRBV6-1
d_gene: TRBD2
j_gene: TRBJ2-7

CDR3nt: TGTGCCAGCAGCAGCAGGGGGAACATTCAGTACTTC
CDR3aa: CASSSRGNIQYF
len: 12
abundance: few
v_gene: TRBV21-1
d_gene: .
j_gene: TRBJ2-4

CDR3nt: TGTGCCAGCAGCCAAGTCAGCGGGGCCTACAATGAGCAGTTCTTC
CDR3aa: CASSQVSGAYNEQFF
len: 15
abundance: .
v_gene: TRBV4-2
d_gene: TRBD2
j_gene: TRBJ2-1

CDR3nt: TGCGCCAGCAGCCAAGCCTTTAGCGGGAGGGCAGATACGCAGTATTTT
CDR3aa: CASSQAFSGRADTQYF
len: 16
abundance: .
v_gene: TRBV4-1
d_gene: TRBD2
j_gene: TRBJ2-3

CDR3nt: TGTGCCAGCAGCTTAGTAGCGGGAGAGGCAAATGAGCAGTTCTTC
CDR3aa: CASSLVAGEANEQFF
len: 15
abundance: .
v_gene: TRBV7-2
d_gene: TRBD2
j_gene: TRBJ2-1

CDR3nt: TGTGCCAGCAGTTTCCGTCGGGGGGCTGAAGCTTTCTTT
CDR3aa: CASSFRRGAEAFF
len: 13
abundance: few
v_gene: TRBV27
d_gene: .
j_gene: TRBJ1-1

CDR3nt: TGTGCCAGCAGCCAAGTTGGGGGGAGCTCCTACAATGAGCAGTTCTTC
CDR3aa: CASSQVGGSSYNEQFF
len: 16
abundance: .
v_gene: TRBV4-2
d_gene: .
j_gene: TRBJ2-1

CDR3nt: TGTGCCAGCAGTACCAACAGGTTGGGAAATCAGCCCCAGCATTTT
CDR3aa: CASSTNRLGNQPQHF
len: 15
abundance: .
v_gene: TRBV6-1
d_gene: .
j_gene: TRBJ1-5

CDR3nt: TGTGCCAGCAGCGGCGCGTACTCCTACGAGCAGTACTTC
CDR3aa: CASSGAYSYEQYF
len: 13
abundance: .
v_gene: TRBV9
d_gene: .
j_gene: TRBJ2-7

CDR3nt: TGTGCCAGCAGCTTTGAAGGGGGGGTGGGACTTAACACTGAAGCTTTCTTT
CDR3aa: CASSFEGGVGLNTEAFF
len: 17
abundance: .
v_gene: TRBV27
d_gene: .
j_gene: TRBJ1-1

CDR3nt: TGTGCCAGCACCGCCGGGCTCGAGCAGTACTTC
CDR3aa: CASTAGLEQYF
len: 11
abundance: .
v_gene: TRBV7-9
d_gene: .
j_gene: TRBJ2-7

CDR3nt: TGCGCCAGCAACCCGCTAGCGGGATCCGGGGAGCTGTTTTTT
CDR3aa: CASNPLAGSGELFF
len: 14
abundance: .
v_gene: TRBV5-1
d_gene: TRBD2
j_gene: TRBJ2-2

CDR3nt: TGTGCCAGCAGCTGGTTGTCCCGAGGAGCGGGAGGAGTCGGGGAGCTGTTTTTT
CDR3aa: CASSWLSRGAGGVGELFF
len: 18
abundance: .
v_gene: TRBV11-2
d_gene: TRBD2
j_gene: TRBJ2-2

CDR3nt: TGCAGTGCTAGAGAAGGGGTTGTGCAGTTCTTC
CDR3aa: CSAREGVVQFF
len: 11
abundance: .
v_gene: TRBV20-1
d_gene: .
j_gene: TRBJ2-1